Listed below are T cell receptor beta chains from one sample, sequenced in a study of blood T cell repertoires in COVID-19. Sequenced by immunoSEQ multiplex PCR; TCRdb stores in-frame clones only, minus some. The repertoire holds about 60,000 clones, with over 80% as singletons. Sequencing used peripheral blood. The receptor source for this set is a human donor with active COVID-19. The donor label of this sample is uncertain. Each CDR3 is given with its conserved first and last residue. A D gene is named only where the DNA matches it firmly. Expanded clones are given a class, and other clones once, few, many or no size at all.

j_call: TRBJ2-6
v_call: TRBV18
d_call: TRBD1
clone_size: NA
cdr3_nt: TGTGCCAGCTCACTCCTCTCCGTTGACAGGGCGCCGCTACTCTCTGGGGCCAACGTCCTGACTTTC
cdr3_aa: CASSLLSVDRAPLLSGANVLTF

j_call: TRBJ1-5
v_call: TRBV5-4
d_call: TRBD1
clone_size: NA
cdr3_nt: TGTGCCAGCAGCTCGGACAGGGAAAGCAATCAGCCCCAGCATTTT
cdr3_aa: CASSSDRESNQPQHF

j_call: TRBJ1-5
v_call: TRBV18
d_call: NA
clone_size: NA
cdr3_nt: TGTGCCAGCTCACCAATTATTATTGACAGGTACAATCAGCCCCAGCATTTT
cdr3_aa: CASSPIIIDRYNQPQHF

j_call: TRBJ1-1
v_call: TRBV15
d_call: NA
clone_size: NA
cdr3_nt: TGTGCCACCAATTATGGGGCAGGCACTGAAGCTTTCTTT
cdr3_aa: CATNYGAGTEAFF

j_call: TRBJ1-3
v_call: TRBV28
d_call: NA
clone_size: NA
cdr3_nt: TGTGCCAGCAGTTTAGCCGGTGGCTCTGGAAACACCATATATTTT
cdr3_aa: CASSLAGGSGNTIYF

j_call: TRBJ2-3
v_call: TRBV27
d_call: NA
clone_size: NA
cdr3_nt: TGTGCCAGCAGTTTACAGCGGAGCACAGATACGCAGTATTTT
cdr3_aa: CASSLQRSTDTQYF

j_call: TRBJ1-1
v_call: TRBV3-1/TRBV3-2
d_call: NA
clone_size: NA
cdr3_nt: TGTGCCAGCAGAACAGGGAACACTGAAGCTTTCTTT
cdr3_aa: CASRTGNTEAFF

j_call: TRBJ2-1
v_call: TRBV27
d_call: TRBD2
clone_size: NA
cdr3_nt: TGTGCCAGCAGAAGGACTAGCGGGGGATACAATGAGCAGTTCTTC
cdr3_aa: CASRRTSGGYNEQFF

j_call: TRBJ1-2
v_call: TRBV2
d_call: TRBD1
clone_size: NA
cdr3_nt: TGTGCCAGCAGTGAGACAGGGGGGCGGAACTATGGCTACACCTTC
cdr3_aa: CASSETGGRNYGYTF

j_call: TRBJ1-6
v_call: TRBV12-5
d_call: NA
clone_size: few
cdr3_nt: TGTGCTAGTGGCTCAGGGTTTTCACCCCTCCACTTT
cdr3_aa: CASGSGFSPLHF

j_call: TRBJ2-2
v_call: TRBV11-2
d_call: NA
clone_size: once
cdr3_nt: TGTGCCAGCAGCGGCGGGGTCGGGGAGCTGTTTTTT
cdr3_aa: CASSGGVGELFF

j_call: TRBJ2-7
v_call: TRBV3-1/TRBV3-2
d_call: NA
clone_size: NA
cdr3_nt: TGTGCCAGCAGCCAAGACAGCGGTCGCGAGCAGTACTTC
cdr3_aa: CASSQDSGREQYF

j_call: TRBJ2-7
v_call: TRBV5-1
d_call: TRBD2
clone_size: NA
cdr3_nt: TGCGCCAGCAGCTTGGGTCAAGCGGGGGGTCTCTACGAGCAGTACTTC
cdr3_aa: CASSLGQAGGLYEQYF

j_call: TRBJ1-1
v_call: TRBV19
d_call: TRBD1
clone_size: NA
cdr3_nt: TGTGCCAGTAGTACCGGGACAGGGCGGGCCACTGAAGCTTTCTTT
cdr3_aa: CASSTGTGRATEAFF

j_call: TRBJ2-7
v_call: TRBV29-1
d_call: NA
clone_size: NA
cdr3_nt: TGCAGCGTTGCGTACAGGCTCTCCGAGCAGTACTTC
cdr3_aa: CSVAYRLSEQYF

j_call: TRBJ1-2
v_call: TRBV4-2
d_call: NA
clone_size: once
cdr3_nt: TGTGCCAGCAGGAACAGTGGGAACTATGGCTACACCTTC
cdr3_aa: CASRNSGNYGYTF

j_call: TRBJ1-4
v_call: TRBV7-2
d_call: NA
clone_size: NA
cdr3_nt: TGTGCCAGCAGCCACGAGGTCGGTGATCTGTTTTTT
cdr3_aa: CASSHEVGDLFF

j_call: TRBJ1-2
v_call: TRBV13
d_call: NA
clone_size: NA
cdr3_nt: TGTGCCAGCAGCCTTGGACAAGGAGGGAATAACTATGGCTACACCTTC
cdr3_aa: CASSLGQGGNNYGYTF

j_call: TRBJ1-2
v_call: TRBV6-5
d_call: TRBD1
clone_size: NA
cdr3_nt: TGTGCCAGCGGTAACAGGGGCAACTATGGCTACACCTTC
cdr3_aa: CASGNRGNYGYTF

j_call: TRBJ1-2
v_call: TRBV24-1
d_call: TRBD1
clone_size: NA
cdr3_nt: TGTGCCACCAGTGAGGCAGGGGGCGGCTATGGCTACACCTTC
cdr3_aa: CATSEAGGGYGYTF

j_call: TRBJ2-7
v_call: TRBV9
d_call: NA
clone_size: NA
cdr3_nt: TGTGCCAGCAGCGCTAACAGGGAATCCTACGAGCAGTACTTC
cdr3_aa: CASSANRESYEQYF

j_call: TRBJ2-3
v_call: TRBV28
d_call: NA
clone_size: NA
cdr3_nt: TGTGCCAGCAGTTTATACGGGGAGCCCACTAGCACAGATACGCAGTATTTT
cdr3_aa: CASSLYGEPTSTDTQYF

j_call: TRBJ1-2
v_call: TRBV7-6
d_call: NA
clone_size: NA
cdr3_nt: TGTGCCAGCAGCTTAGGGATCGGAGATAACTATGGCTACACCTTC
cdr3_aa: CASSLGIGDNYGYTF

j_call: TRBJ2-7
v_call: TRBV29-1
d_call: TRBD2
clone_size: NA
cdr3_nt: TGCAGCGTAACAATGGGGGGGGTTGTCTACGAGCAGTACTTC
cdr3_aa: CSVTMGGVVYEQYF

j_call: TRBJ2-1
v_call: TRBV6-2/TRBV6-3
d_call: TRBD2
clone_size: NA
cdr3_nt: TGTGCCAGCAGCCGACTAGCGGGAGTAAACAATGAGCAGTTCTTC
cdr3_aa: CASSRLAGVNNEQFF

j_call: TRBJ2-7
v_call: TRBV4-1
d_call: NA
clone_size: once
cdr3_nt: TGCGCCAGCAGCCAAGATAAGGGGGGACAGCGATCCTACGAGCAGTACTTC
cdr3_aa: CASSQDKGGQRSYEQYF

j_call: TRBJ2-1
v_call: TRBV27
d_call: TRBD1
clone_size: NA
cdr3_nt: TGTGCCAGCAGTACAGGGGGACAGGCATTCAATGAGCAGTTCTTC
cdr3_aa: CASSTGGQAFNEQFF

j_call: TRBJ2-5
v_call: TRBV7-2
d_call: NA
clone_size: NA
cdr3_nt: TGTGCCAGCAGCTCTTTGGGACTCCACGGAGGGACCCAGTACTTC
cdr3_aa: CASSSLGLHGGTQYF

j_call: TRBJ2-3
v_call: TRBV7-2
d_call: TRBD2
clone_size: NA
cdr3_nt: TGTGCCAGCAGCCCAGGAGGACTAGCGGGGATCTACACAGATACGCAGTATTTT
cdr3_aa: CASSPGGLAGIYTDTQYF